This T cell receptor (beta chain) was found in a study of shared clonotypes between healthy human individuals. Deep was the level used in running the assay. Generated by immunoSEQ multiplex PCR, the TCRdb table keeps only in-frame clones and is missing some. The top ten hold approximately 1.5% of the sample, which has 850,000 to 1,200,000 clones, around 75% seen once. Investigators divided CD4+ cells into CD45RA+ naive and CD45RA-negative memory subsets. A remark on this clone: As yet, its antigen is unknown.

Findings of the study overall: Sequencing depth was a factor that was expected to affect clonotype sharing among donors.

The CDR3 extends over 13 amino acids. The ends were cut back, 0 bases at V and 9 bases at J, with 6 bases in the middle. CDR1 and CDR2 from the germline V gene are MGHRA and YSYEKL. V usage is TRBV4-1 and J usage is TRBJ1-6; D gene ambiguous. The sequenced material came from memory CD4+ T cells sorted from blood. Regarding subset: CD45RA-negative fraction. The TCR originated in a man aged 18 to 30 in good health. CDR3 DNA: TGCGCCAGCAGCCAAGAGGCAAGTTCACCCCTCCACTTT. Its translation: CASSQEASSPLHF.